This T cell receptor (beta chain) was documented in a study of T-cell reconstitution after alpha-beta-depleted transplantation in children. Germline V CDR1 and CDR2: SGHRS, YFSETQ. The CDR3 sequence is 15 residues long. V was shortened by 0 bases and J by 4 bases, with 11 bases between the two germline ends. The library targeted TCRbeta and was prepared with unique molecular identifiers. TCRdb reanalysed the PCR reads using MiXCR and keeps one entry per CDR3 protein. This table has 350,000 to 450,000 distinct CDR3 sequences, around 21% appearing once. The chain links TRBV5-1 to TRBJ1-5, with TRBD1 as a possible D gene (5 bases). This material consisted of PBMCs from the stem cell graft donor, taken from the stem cell graft. This clonotype was obtained from a human donor who donated a stem cell graft to a child with acute myeloid leukemia. As DNA, the CDR3 is TGCGCCAGCAGCTTGGCGGGGGACCAAAATCAGCCCCAGCATTTT. This encodes CASSLAGDQNQPQHF.